Listed below are T cell receptor beta chains from one sample, sequenced in a study of patients and donors after allogeneic stem cell transplantation. A single record per CDR3 protein comes from TCRdb applying MiXCR to the RT-PCR reads. The table records about 110,000 distinct CDR3 sequences, approximately 40% of them present only once. Sequenced sample: blood, either unsorted or a sorted T cell fraction (not recorded which). Receptors originate from a human donor who was either an allogeneic HSCT recipient or a stem cell or donor lymphocyte infusion donor (not recorded which). It is not recorded whose cells these are; they may come from a transplant donor. Each CDR3 is given with its conserved first and last residue. D genes are given only for firm matches. Size tells how often a clone was seen (once, few, many) or the class of an expanded clone, and some rows leave it out.

V gene	clone size	J gene	D gene	CDR3 DNA	CDR3 protein
TRBV11-2	-	TRBJ2-3	-	TGTGCCAGCAGCTTAGCTAGAAAACCTAGCACAGATACGCAGTATTTT	CASSLARKPSTDTQYF
TRBV29-1	few	TRBJ2-1	-	TGCAGCGTTGAAGCCAGCGCCAATTACAATGAGCAGTTCTTC	CSVEASANYNEQFF
TRBV30	once	TRBJ2-2	-	TGTGCCTGGAACCGGGCAGCGAACACCGGGGAGCTGTTTTTT	CAWNRAANTGELFF
TRBV7-6	few	TRBJ1-4	-	TGTGCCAGCAGCCTCTACAATTTCAATGGTGAAAAACTGTTTTTT	CASSLYNFNGEKLFF
TRBV18	-	TRBJ2-2	-	TGTGCCAGCTCACCATACCCGAACACCGGGGAGCTGTTTTTT	CASSPYPNTGELFF
TRBV29-1	-	TRBJ2-7	TRBD2	TGCAGCACTCTCACGGGTCTAGCGGGCGGTCAGCAGTACTTC	CSTLTGLAGGQQYF
TRBV4-3	-	TRBJ1-2	TRBD1	TGCGCCAGCAGCCAGACAGGGGATGGCTATGGCTACACCTTC	CASSQTGDGYGYTF
TRBV7-2	many	TRBJ1-5	-	TGTGCCAGCAGCTTAGGGGGGGGCAATCAGCCCCAGCATTTT	CASSLGGGNQPQHF
TRBV10-3	-	TRBJ2-2	TRBD1	TGTGCCATCAGCGGGCAGGGGGCCTACACCGGGGAGCTGTTTTTT	CAISGQGAYTGELFF
TRBV20-1	-	TRBJ2-3	TRBD2	TGCAGTGCTAGAGAGCCTAGCGGGAAATATACGCAGTATTTT	CSAREPSGKYTQYF
TRBV12-3/TRBV12-4	-	TRBJ2-6	-	TGTGCCAGCAGTTGGGGTTTCTCTGGGGCCAACGTCCTGACTTTC	CASSWGFSGANVLTF
TRBV7-2	-	TRBJ2-2	-	TGTGCCAGCAGCCTAATGGGGCCAGACACCGGGGAGCTGTTTTTT	CASSLMGPDTGELFF
TRBV20-1	many	TRBJ1-1	-	TGCAGTGCTAGACCTACACAGAACACTGAAGCTTTCTTT	CSARPTQNTEAFF
TRBV10-2	-	TRBJ1-2	-	TGCGCCAGCAACGAGTCCCCCCGTTACTCTAAGAACTATGGCTACACCTTC	CASNESPRYSKNYGYTF
TRBV20-1	-	TRBJ2-1	TRBD2	TGCAGTGCTAGAGATCTCCGGACTAGCGGGAGCTTATTCAATGAGCAGTTCTTC	CSARDLRTSGSLFNEQFF
TRBV29-1	-	TRBJ2-1	TRBD2	TGCAGCGTCCGCGCGTTCCGACTAGCACATGAGCAGTTCTTC	CSVRAFRLAHEQFF
TRBV5-1	-	TRBJ2-1	-	TGCGCCAGCAGCTTGGTTCGCGCTGACAATGAGCAGTTCTTC	CASSLVRADNEQFF